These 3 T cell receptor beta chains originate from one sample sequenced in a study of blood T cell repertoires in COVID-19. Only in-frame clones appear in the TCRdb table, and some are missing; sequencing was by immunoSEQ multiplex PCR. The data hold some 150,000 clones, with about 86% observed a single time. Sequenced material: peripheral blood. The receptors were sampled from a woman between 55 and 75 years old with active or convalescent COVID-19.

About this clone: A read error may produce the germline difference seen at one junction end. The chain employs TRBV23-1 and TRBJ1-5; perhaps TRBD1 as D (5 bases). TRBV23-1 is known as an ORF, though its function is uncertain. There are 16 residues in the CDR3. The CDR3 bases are TGCGCCACCAGTCCTCCGGGGGGGGATAGCAATCAGCCCCAGCATTTT. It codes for CATSPPGGDSNQPQHF.

In DNA, the CDR3 is TGCGCCAGCAGCTTGACGGGGGGCGTTTACCAAGAGACCCAGTACTTC. Translation gives CASSLTGGVYQETQYF. This chain links TRBV5-1 with TRBJ2-5; D may be TRBD2 (7 bases). The CDR3 is 16 amino acids. Germline V gene data show CDR1 as SGHRS and CDR2 as YFSETQ. Trimming shortened V by 1 base and J by 0 bases, and 13 bases separated the two germline ends.

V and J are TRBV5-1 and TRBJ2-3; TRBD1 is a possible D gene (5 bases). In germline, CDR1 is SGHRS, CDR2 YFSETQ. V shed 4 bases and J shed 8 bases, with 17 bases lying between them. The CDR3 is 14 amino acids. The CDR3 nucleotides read TGCGCCAGCAGCCCCGGACCCGACAGTAGTACGCAGTATTTT. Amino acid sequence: CASSPGPDSSTQYF.